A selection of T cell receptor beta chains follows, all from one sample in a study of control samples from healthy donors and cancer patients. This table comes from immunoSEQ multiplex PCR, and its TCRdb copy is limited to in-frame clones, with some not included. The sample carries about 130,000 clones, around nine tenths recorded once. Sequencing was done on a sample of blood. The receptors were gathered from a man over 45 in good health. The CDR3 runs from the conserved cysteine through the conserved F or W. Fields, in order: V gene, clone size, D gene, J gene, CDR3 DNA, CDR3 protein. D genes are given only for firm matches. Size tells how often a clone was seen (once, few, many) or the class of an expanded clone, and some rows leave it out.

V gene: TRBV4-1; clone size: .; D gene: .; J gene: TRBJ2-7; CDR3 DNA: TGCGCCAGCAGCCAAGATAGGGGGGGGCAGTACTTC; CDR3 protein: CASSQDRGGQYF
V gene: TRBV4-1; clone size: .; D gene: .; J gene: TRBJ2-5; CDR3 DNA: TGCGCCAGCAGCCAAGATCGGCAGGAGCCAGAGACCCAGTACTTC; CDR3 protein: CASSQDRQEPETQYF
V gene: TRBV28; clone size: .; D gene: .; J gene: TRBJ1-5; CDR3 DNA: TGTGCCAGCAGCCCCCTCAATCAGCCCCAGCATTTT; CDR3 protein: CASSPLNQPQHF
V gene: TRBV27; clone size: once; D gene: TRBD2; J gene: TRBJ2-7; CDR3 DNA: TGTGCCAGCAGACAACTAACGGGGGGGCGTGCCGAGCAGTACTTC; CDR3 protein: CASRQLTGGRAEQYF
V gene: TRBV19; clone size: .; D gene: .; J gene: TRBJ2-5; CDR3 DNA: TGTGCCAGTAGTATGGGGCAGGTGGAGACCCAGTACTTC; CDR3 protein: CASSMGQVETQYF
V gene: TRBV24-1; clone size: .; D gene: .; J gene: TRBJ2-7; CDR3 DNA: TGTGCCACCAGTGATTCACATGGGTACGAGCAGTACTTC; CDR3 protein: CATSDSHGYEQYF
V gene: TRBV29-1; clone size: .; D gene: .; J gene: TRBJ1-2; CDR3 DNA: TGCAGCTTCTATAGACGGGACCGCTATGGCTACACCTTC; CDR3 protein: CSFYRRDRYGYTF
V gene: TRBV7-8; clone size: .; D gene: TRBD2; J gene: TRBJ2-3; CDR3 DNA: TGTGCCAGCTCAGGACTAGCGGTCACAGATACGCAGTATTTT; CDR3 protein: CASSGLAVTDTQYF
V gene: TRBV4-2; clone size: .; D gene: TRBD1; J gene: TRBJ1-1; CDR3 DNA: TGTGCCAGCAGCCAATTCACAGGGGGATTGACTGAAGCTTTCTTT; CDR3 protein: CASSQFTGGLTEAFF
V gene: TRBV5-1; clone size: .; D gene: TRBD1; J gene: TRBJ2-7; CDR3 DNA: TGCGCCAGCAGCCCGGGACAGGGGGCTTGGAGCGAGCAGTACTTC; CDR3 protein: CASSPGQGAWSEQYF
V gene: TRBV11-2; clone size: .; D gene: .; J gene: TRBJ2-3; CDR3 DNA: TGTGCCAGCAGCTTAGTGGGCGGGATTAGCACAGATACGCAGTATTTT; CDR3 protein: CASSLVGGISTDTQYF
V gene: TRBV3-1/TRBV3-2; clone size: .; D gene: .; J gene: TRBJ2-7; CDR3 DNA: TGTGCCAGCAGCCAAGATATAATCCCTTCGGGCGAGCAGTACTTC; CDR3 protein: CASSQDIIPSGEQYF
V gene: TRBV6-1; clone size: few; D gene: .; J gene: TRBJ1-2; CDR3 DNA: TGTGCCAGCAGTGAGTCCGGGAGAAATGGCTACACCTTC; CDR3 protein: CASSESGRNGYTF
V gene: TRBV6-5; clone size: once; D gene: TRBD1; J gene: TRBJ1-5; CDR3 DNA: TGTGCCAGCAGTACGGACAGGGGGGTCAATCAGCCCCAGCATTTT; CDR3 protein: CASSTDRGVNQPQHF
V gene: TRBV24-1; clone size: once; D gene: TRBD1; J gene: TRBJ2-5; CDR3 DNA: TGTGCCACCAGTGATTGGCGCAGGGGGAGTCGAGAGACCCAGTACTTC; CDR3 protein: CATSDWRRGSRETQYF
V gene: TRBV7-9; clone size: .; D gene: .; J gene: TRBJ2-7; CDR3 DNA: TGTGCCAGCAGCTTTACTAGCGAGCAGTACTTC; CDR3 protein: CASSFTSEQYF
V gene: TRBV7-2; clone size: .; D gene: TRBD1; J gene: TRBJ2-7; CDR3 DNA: TGTGCCAGCAGCCAACCGGGACAGGGGATCGGGTACGAGCAGTACTTC; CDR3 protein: CASSQPGQGIGYEQYF
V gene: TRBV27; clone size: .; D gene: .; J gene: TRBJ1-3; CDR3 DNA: TGTGCCAGCAGTCCAGACAGGGGAAACACCATATATTTT; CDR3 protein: CASSPDRGNTIYF
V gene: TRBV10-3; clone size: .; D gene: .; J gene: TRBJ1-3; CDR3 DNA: TGTGCCATCTCCGACAGGAGCCTCTCTGGAAACACCATATATTTT; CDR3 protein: CAISDRSLSGNTIYF
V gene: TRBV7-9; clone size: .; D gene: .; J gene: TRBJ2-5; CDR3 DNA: TGTGCCAGCGCAAGGGGGGAACAAGAGACCCAGTACTTC; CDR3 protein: CASARGEQETQYF
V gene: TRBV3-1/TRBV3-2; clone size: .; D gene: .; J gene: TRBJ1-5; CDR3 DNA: TGTGCCAGCAGCCAAGGGTCGGGTATCGGTCAGCCCCAGCATTTT; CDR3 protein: CASSQGSGIGQPQHF
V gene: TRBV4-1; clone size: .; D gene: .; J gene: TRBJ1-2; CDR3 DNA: TGCGCCAGCAGCCAAGGTTCGCGGTATGGCTACACCTTC; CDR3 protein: CASSQGSRYGYTF
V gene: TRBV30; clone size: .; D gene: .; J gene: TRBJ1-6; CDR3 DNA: TGTGCCTGGACCAACGGGGCAGGTGTAAGCTCCTATAATTCACCCCTCCACTTT; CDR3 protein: CAWTNGAGVSSYNSPLHF
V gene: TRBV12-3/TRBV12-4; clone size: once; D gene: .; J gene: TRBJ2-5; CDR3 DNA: TGTGCCAGCAGTTTATCTGGTAAAGAGACCCAGTACTTC; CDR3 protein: CASSLSGKETQYF
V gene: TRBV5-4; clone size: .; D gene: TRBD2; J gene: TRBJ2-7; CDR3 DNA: TGTGCCAGCAGCTCAAGCGGGGTCTACGAGCAGTACTTC; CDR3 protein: CASSSSGVYEQYF
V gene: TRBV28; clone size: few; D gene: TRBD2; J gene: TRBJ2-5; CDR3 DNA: TGTGCCAGCAGGCCGGGACTAGCTATCGAGACCCAGTACTTC; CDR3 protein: CASRPGLAIETQYF
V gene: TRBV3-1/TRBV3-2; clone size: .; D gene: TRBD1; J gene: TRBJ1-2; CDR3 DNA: TGTGCCAGCAGCCAAGAAGGGACAGGCGTCTATGGCTACACCTTC; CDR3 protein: CASSQEGTGVYGYTF
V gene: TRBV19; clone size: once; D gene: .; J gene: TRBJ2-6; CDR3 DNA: TGTGCCAGTAGTGTAGACAGGTTCTCTGGGGCCAACGTCCTGACTTTC; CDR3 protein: CASSVDRFSGANVLTF
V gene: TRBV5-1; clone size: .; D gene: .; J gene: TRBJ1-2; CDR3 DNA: TGCGCCAGCAGCTTGGCGGGACACGGCGGAGGCTACACCTTC; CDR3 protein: CASSLAGHGGGYTF
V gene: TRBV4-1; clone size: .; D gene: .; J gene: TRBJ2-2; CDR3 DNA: TGCGCCAGCAGCCAAGCTTTGCCGTGGAACACCGGGGAGCTGTTTTTT; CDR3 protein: CASSQALPWNTGELFF
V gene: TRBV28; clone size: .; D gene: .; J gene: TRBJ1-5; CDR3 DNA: TGTGCCAGCAGTTTGGTACAGGTCAATCAGCCCCAGCATTTT; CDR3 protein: CASSLVQVNQPQHF
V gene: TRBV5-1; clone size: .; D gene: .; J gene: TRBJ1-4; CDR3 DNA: TGCGCCAGCAGCTTGGAGGGCTACAATGAAAAACTGTTTTTT; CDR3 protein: CASSLEGYNEKLFF
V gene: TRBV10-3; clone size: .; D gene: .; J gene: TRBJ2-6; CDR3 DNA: TGTGCCATCAGCGCCGAAGACTCTGGGGCCAACGTCCTGACTTTC; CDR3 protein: CAISAEDSGANVLTF
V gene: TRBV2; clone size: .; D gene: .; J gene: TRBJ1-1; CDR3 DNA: TGTGCCAGCAGTGAAGCAGTTAACACTGAAGCTTTCTTT; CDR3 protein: CASSEAVNTEAFF
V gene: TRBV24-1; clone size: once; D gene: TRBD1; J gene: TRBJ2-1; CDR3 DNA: TGTGCCACCTTAGGCGGACAGGGAGGTGAGCAGTTCTTC; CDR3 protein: CATLGGQGGEQFF
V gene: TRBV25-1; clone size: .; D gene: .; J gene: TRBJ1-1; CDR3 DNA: TGTGCCAGCAGTGGAGCTTTGAACACTGAAGCTTTCTTT; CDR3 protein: CASSGALNTEAFF
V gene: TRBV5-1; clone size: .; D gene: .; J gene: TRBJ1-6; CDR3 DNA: TGCGCCAGCAGCTTGGCCCAGGGTGGGTCCCTCTTTAATAATTCACCCCTCCACTTT; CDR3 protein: CASSLAQGGSLFNNSPLHF
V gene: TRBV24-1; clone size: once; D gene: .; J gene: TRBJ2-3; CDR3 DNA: TGTGCCACCAGTGGGGGGGCGCCAGATACGCAGTATTTT; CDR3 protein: CATSGGAPDTQYF
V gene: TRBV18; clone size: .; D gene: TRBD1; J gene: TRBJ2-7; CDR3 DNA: TGTGCCAGCTCACCAGGGACAGGGGACGAGCAGTACTTC; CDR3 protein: CASSPGTGDEQYF
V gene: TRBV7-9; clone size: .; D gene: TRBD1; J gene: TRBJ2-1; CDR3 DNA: TGTGCCAGCAGCTTAGGACAGGGTGTGTATGAGCAGTTCTTC; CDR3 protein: CASSLGQGVYEQFF
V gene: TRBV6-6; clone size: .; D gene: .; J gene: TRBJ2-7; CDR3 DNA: TGTGCCAGCAAACTTGGACAGGGAGGGTCCTACGAGCAGTACTTC; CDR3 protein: CASKLGQGGSYEQYF
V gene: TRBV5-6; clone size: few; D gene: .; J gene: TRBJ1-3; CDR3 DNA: TGTGCCAGCAGCTTAAACGGGCGCTCTGGAAACACCATATATTTT; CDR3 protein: CASSLNGRSGNTIYF